The rows below give T cell receptor beta chains drawn from one sample of a study of blood T cell repertoires in COVID-19. Sequencing was performed with immunoSEQ multiplex PCR; in TCRdb, only in-frame clones are kept and a portion is missing. The sample shows about 480,000 clones, approximately 87% of them seen only once. Sequencing was performed on PBMCs or T cells enriched from blood (not recorded which). The receptor source for this set is a woman aged 40 to 50 who had recovered from COVID-19. The CDR3 runs from the conserved cysteine through the conserved F or W. Each record gives: D gene, V gene, J gene, CDR3 protein, CDR3 DNA. The D gene is left open where the match is weak.

D: TRBD2
V: TRBV11-2
J: TRBJ2-7
CDR3: CASSLVGGSNYEQYF
DNA: TGTGCCAGCAGCTTAGTCGGCGGGAGCAACTACGAGCAGTACTTC

D: -
V: TRBV28
J: TRBJ1-5
CDR3: CASTQVINQPQHF
DNA: TGTGCCAGCACACAGGTTATCAATCAGCCCCAGCATTTT

D: -
V: TRBV27
J: TRBJ1-1
CDR3: CASRRGNWDTEAFF
DNA: TGTGCCAGCAGAAGGGGGAATTGGGACACTGAAGCTTTCTTT

D: -
V: TRBV28
J: TRBJ1-6
CDR3: CASSLPDSPPLHF
DNA: TGTGCCAGCAGTTTACCCGACAGTCCCCCCCTCCACTTT

D: TRBD1
V: TRBV11-3
J: TRBJ2-7
CDR3: CASSLDRGHEQYF
DNA: TGTGCCAGCAGCTTGGACAGGGGGCACGAGCAGTACTTC

D: TRBD1
V: TRBV19
J: TRBJ2-7
CDR3: CASSSGQGAYEQYF
DNA: TGTGCCAGTAGCAGTGGACAGGGTGCCTACGAGCAGTACTTC

D: -
V: TRBV7-2
J: TRBJ1-3
CDR3: CASSLVGRGVGNTIYF
DNA: TGTGCCAGCAGCTTGGTTGGCAGGGGAGTTGGAAACACCATATATTTT

D: TRBD2
V: TRBV11-3
J: TRBJ2-1
CDR3: CASSFTSGRGVYNEQFF
DNA: TGTGCCAGCAGCTTCACTAGCGGGAGGGGCGTCTACAATGAGCAGTTCTTC

D: TRBD2
V: TRBV25-1
J: TRBJ2-3
CDR3: CASSDLAGGPYTQYF
DNA: TGTGCCAGCAGTGACCTAGCGGGAGGGCCCTATACGCAGTATTTT

D: TRBD1
V: TRBV10-2
J: TRBJ1-5
CDR3: CASSLTGGNQPQHF
DNA: TGCGCCAGCAGTTTGACAGGGGGAAATCAGCCCCAGCATTTT

D: -
V: TRBV11-3
J: TRBJ1-2
CDR3: CASSLSPNRVTNYGYTF
DNA: TGTGCCAGCAGCTTAAGCCCAAACAGGGTTACTAACTATGGCTACACCTTC